Listed below are T cell receptor beta chains from one sample, sequenced in a study of cytomegalovirus exposure and HLA in healthy donors. Profiling relied on immunoSEQ multiplex PCR, and the TCRdb table lists in-frame clones only, not all of them. The table includes about 98,000 clones, more than 60% detected once. The sample taken for sequencing was PBMCs. Receptors were obtained from a man aged 55 to 69 in good health and CMV-seropositive. CDR3s leave out the opening cysteine and the closing phenylalanine or tryptophan.

j_gene: TRBJ2-6; v_gene: TRBV29-1; CDR3aa: SVQGGRNSGANVLT
j_gene: TRBJ2-3; v_gene: TRBV9; CDR3aa: ASSIRDLTGADTQY
j_gene: TRBJ1-1; v_gene: TRBV6-5; CDR3aa: ASRWDRNTEAF
j_gene: TRBJ1-1; v_gene: TRBV6-5; CDR3aa: ASTGQGQSNTEAF
j_gene: TRBJ1-2; v_gene: TRBV6-5; CDR3aa: ASRPTGIHGYT
j_gene: TRBJ2-3; v_gene: TRBV5-1; CDR3aa: ASSFGRGLVPDTQY
j_gene: TRBJ2-2; v_gene: TRBV7-3; CDR3aa: ASSFLLAGGPNTGELF
j_gene: TRBJ1-1; v_gene: TRBV30; CDR3aa: AWKKQGYTEAF
j_gene: .; v_gene: TRBV2; CDR3aa: ASTAAAGQGRYEQY
j_gene: TRBJ1-3; v_gene: TRBV2; CDR3aa: ASRQGGVGNTIY
j_gene: TRBJ1-2; v_gene: TRBV15; CDR3aa: ATSRQDRGFGYT
j_gene: TRBJ1-2; v_gene: TRBV6-4; CDR3aa: ASSVEGGASYGYT
j_gene: TRBJ1-4; v_gene: TRBV6-6; CDR3aa: ASRPQGAGEKLF
j_gene: TRBJ2-1; v_gene: TRBV5-8; CDR3aa: ASSLRVAGYNEQF
j_gene: TRBJ1-2; v_gene: TRBV18; CDR3aa: ASSPVSGNYGYT
j_gene: TRBJ1-2; v_gene: TRBV7-9; CDR3aa: ASSLVGDGDGYT
j_gene: TRBJ1-6; v_gene: TRBV11-2; CDR3aa: ASSYRVSPLH
j_gene: TRBJ1-1; v_gene: TRBV2; CDR3aa: ASSDWGPFSEAF
j_gene: TRBJ2-1; v_gene: TRBV9; CDR3aa: ASSEPGFNEQF
j_gene: TRBJ1-2; v_gene: TRBV2; CDR3aa: ASSNRHRVGGYT
j_gene: TRBJ1-4; v_gene: TRBV11-2; CDR3aa: ASSTLSGVTKNLF
j_gene: TRBJ1-2; v_gene: TRBV7-3; CDR3aa: ASSLEDWLYGYT
j_gene: TRBJ2-1; v_gene: TRBV7-8; CDR3aa: ASSSRLAGGYEQF
j_gene: TRBJ2-2; v_gene: TRBV18; CDR3aa: ASSPLLGAGELF
j_gene: TRBJ2-2; v_gene: TRBV5-4; CDR3aa: ASSSIAGGPTGELF
j_gene: TRBJ2-7; v_gene: TRBV6-1; CDR3aa: ASNPGQGPAYEQY
j_gene: TRBJ1-5; v_gene: TRBV15; CDR3aa: ATSRGQGARKDQPQH
j_gene: TRBJ1-5; v_gene: TRBV6-6; CDR3aa: ASSFPGNQPQH
j_gene: TRBJ2-7; v_gene: TRBV30; CDR3aa: AWSQGFEGEQY
j_gene: TRBJ1-1; v_gene: TRBV5-8; CDR3aa: ASRDRVTEAF
j_gene: TRBJ2-4; v_gene: TRBV19; CDR3aa: ASSGQGVDIQY
j_gene: TRBJ2-3; v_gene: TRBV9; CDR3aa: ASSGTGGSSTDTQY
j_gene: TRBJ2-5; v_gene: TRBV7-8; CDR3aa: ASRPGTSVQETQY
j_gene: TRBJ2-2; v_gene: TRBV13; CDR3aa: ASSSGENTGELF
j_gene: TRBJ2-5; v_gene: TRBV4-2; CDR3aa: ASSQDPRGQGGVGTQY
j_gene: TRBJ1-2; v_gene: TRBV13; CDR3aa: ASSTDRVKGYT
j_gene: TRBJ2-5; v_gene: TRBV9; CDR3aa: ASSATTGRNQETQY
j_gene: TRBJ2-7; v_gene: TRBV5-4; CDR3aa: ASRETGTSYEQY
j_gene: TRBJ2-7; v_gene: TRBV7-8; CDR3aa: ASSSQGFTYEQY
j_gene: TRBJ2-3; v_gene: TRBV11-1; CDR3aa: ASSLLDSPTDTQY
j_gene: TRBJ1-4; v_gene: TRBV11-2; CDR3aa: ASSQPWREEKLF
j_gene: TRBJ1-2; v_gene: TRBV7-6; CDR3aa: ASSLALGRGYQDGYT
j_gene: TRBJ2-3; v_gene: TRBV18; CDR3aa: ASSQGDRGTQY